These 10 T cell receptor beta chains were all obtained from the same sample, sequenced in a study of blood T cell repertoires in COVID-19. TCRdb's table, derived via immunoSEQ multiplex PCR, lists solely in-frame clones and lacks some. The repertoire has some 220,000 clones, approximately 82% of them found once; the top ten carry roughly 10%. Sequencing was done on a sample of peripheral blood. All receptors come from a middle-aged man with active or convalescent COVID-19.

This chain links TRBV18 with TRBJ2-2; D unresolved. Germline assignment: CDR1 KGHSH and CDR2 LQKENI. Trimming took off 3 bases at V and 5 bases at J, with 4 bases between the two ends. The CDR3 is 12 amino acids. The DNA of the CDR3 is TGTGCCAGCTCACCCCGTACCGGGGAGCTGTTTTTT. Its translation is CASSPRTGELFF. The full variable domain, its missing parts supplied by reference TRBV18 and TRBJ2-2, is NAGVMQNPRHLVRRRGQEARLRCSPMKGHSHVYWYRQLPEEGLKFMVYLQKENIIDESGMPKERFSAEFPKEGPSILRIQQVVRGDSAAYFCASSPRTGELFFGEGSRLTVL.

The genes are TRBV5-1 and TRBJ2-3, with 8 bases identical to TRBD1. This CDR3 spans 16 amino acids. Looked up from germline, CDR1 is SGHRS and CDR2 is YFSETQ. With V trimmed by 2 bases and J by 3 bases, 8 bases remained unmatched. The DNA of the CDR3 is TGCGCCAGCAGCTTAGGGGCAGGGGGCGTGACAGATACGCAGTATTTT. It translates to CASSLGAGGVTDTQYF.

The chain is built from TRBV28 and TRBJ2-1, with D perhaps matching TRBD2 (6 bases). Germline lookup yields CDR1 MDHEN and CDR2 SYDVKM. The CDR3 length is 15 residues. V lost 6 bases and J 1 base, leaving 13 bases between the germline ends. CDR3 region: CASRSLGGSYNEQFF. CDR3 in DNA: TGTGCCAGCAGATCCTTGGGGGGATCCTACAATGAGCAGTTCTTC.

V usage is TRBV9 and J usage is TRBJ1-1; D gene ambiguous. Deletions cut 0 bases from V and 3 bases from J, with 6 bases between. The V gene's germline CDR1 is SGDLS and CDR2 YYNGEE. The CDR3 has 13 residues. The CDR3 bases are TGTGCCAGCAGCGTAGGAGTGTACACTGAAGCTTTCTTT. It codes for CASSVGVYTEAFF. Filled out from reference TRBV9 and TRBJ1-1, the complete variable domain reads DSGVTQTPKHLITATGQRVTLRCSPRSGDLSVYWYQQSLDQGLQFLIQYYNGEERAKGNILERFSAQQFPDLHSELNLSSLELGDSALYFCASSVGVYTEAFFGQGTRLTVV.

The gene calls are TRBV25-1 and TRBJ2-1, with TRBD2 matching over 10 bases. V lost 10 bases to trimming and J lost 9 bases; unmatched junction nucleotides: 15. CDR1 MGHDK and CDR2 SYGVNS come from the germline V gene. CDR3 length: 15 residues. DNA of the CDR3: TGTGCCAACCCGGAGCGGGAGGGCCCCCTGGGTGAGCAGTTCTTC. This codes for CANPEREGPLGEQFF.

V and J are TRBV19 and TRBJ2-7; 8 bases are shared with TRBD1. The length of the CDR3 is 15 residues. With V trimmed by 1 base and J by 2 bases, 4 bases remained unmatched. The germline gives CDR1 LNHDA, CDR2 SQIVND (reference sequence). DNA of the CDR3: TGTGCCAGTAGTATAGGGACAGGGCGGCCCTACGAGCAGTACTTC. This sequence encodes CASSIGTGRPYEQYF.

This chain joins TRBV15 and TRBJ2-3; D is ambiguous. Germline assignment: CDR1 LNHNV and CDR2 YYDKDF (reference sequence). The CDR3 extends over 14 amino acids. V lost 1 base, J lost 4 bases, and 9 bases lay in between. The CDR3 DNA reads TGTGCCACCAGCAGAGTATATTTATCAGATACGCAGTATTTT. Amino acids: CATSRVYLSDTQYF.

The rearrangement uses TRBV21-1 and TRBJ2-2; TRBD1 is the table's D call, not checked against the DNA. TRBV21-1 is a documented pseudogene. There are 16 residues in the CDR3. The CDR3 sequence is CASSKPGHVYTGELFF. In nucleotides, the CDR3 is TGTGCCAGCAGCAAACCGGGACATGTATACACCGGGGAGCTGTTTTTT.

In this sample, this clone turned up once. V gene TRBV4-1 combines with J gene TRBJ2-3; no reliable D call. Trimming left V 1 base short and J 0 bases short, with 20 bases between. The germline CDR1 and CDR2 sequences are MGHRA and YSYEKL. The CDR3 is 19 amino acids. CDR3 DNA sequence: TGCGCCAGCAGCCAAGGGGCAGGTGTGGGCAGTACTAGCACAGATACGCAGTATTTT. Residues: CASSQGAGVGSTSTDTQYF.

The chain couples TRBV7-2 to TRBJ1-6; D remains ambiguous. The CDR3 is 15 amino acids. Germline CDR1 and CDR2: SGHTA and FQGNSA. The V gene lost 5 bases and the J gene lost 7 bases, with 15 bases spanning the gap. This chain's CDR3 is CASSIDINTNSPLHF. The CDR3 nucleotides read TGTGCCAGCAGCATCGACATTAATACGAATTCACCCCTCCACTTT.